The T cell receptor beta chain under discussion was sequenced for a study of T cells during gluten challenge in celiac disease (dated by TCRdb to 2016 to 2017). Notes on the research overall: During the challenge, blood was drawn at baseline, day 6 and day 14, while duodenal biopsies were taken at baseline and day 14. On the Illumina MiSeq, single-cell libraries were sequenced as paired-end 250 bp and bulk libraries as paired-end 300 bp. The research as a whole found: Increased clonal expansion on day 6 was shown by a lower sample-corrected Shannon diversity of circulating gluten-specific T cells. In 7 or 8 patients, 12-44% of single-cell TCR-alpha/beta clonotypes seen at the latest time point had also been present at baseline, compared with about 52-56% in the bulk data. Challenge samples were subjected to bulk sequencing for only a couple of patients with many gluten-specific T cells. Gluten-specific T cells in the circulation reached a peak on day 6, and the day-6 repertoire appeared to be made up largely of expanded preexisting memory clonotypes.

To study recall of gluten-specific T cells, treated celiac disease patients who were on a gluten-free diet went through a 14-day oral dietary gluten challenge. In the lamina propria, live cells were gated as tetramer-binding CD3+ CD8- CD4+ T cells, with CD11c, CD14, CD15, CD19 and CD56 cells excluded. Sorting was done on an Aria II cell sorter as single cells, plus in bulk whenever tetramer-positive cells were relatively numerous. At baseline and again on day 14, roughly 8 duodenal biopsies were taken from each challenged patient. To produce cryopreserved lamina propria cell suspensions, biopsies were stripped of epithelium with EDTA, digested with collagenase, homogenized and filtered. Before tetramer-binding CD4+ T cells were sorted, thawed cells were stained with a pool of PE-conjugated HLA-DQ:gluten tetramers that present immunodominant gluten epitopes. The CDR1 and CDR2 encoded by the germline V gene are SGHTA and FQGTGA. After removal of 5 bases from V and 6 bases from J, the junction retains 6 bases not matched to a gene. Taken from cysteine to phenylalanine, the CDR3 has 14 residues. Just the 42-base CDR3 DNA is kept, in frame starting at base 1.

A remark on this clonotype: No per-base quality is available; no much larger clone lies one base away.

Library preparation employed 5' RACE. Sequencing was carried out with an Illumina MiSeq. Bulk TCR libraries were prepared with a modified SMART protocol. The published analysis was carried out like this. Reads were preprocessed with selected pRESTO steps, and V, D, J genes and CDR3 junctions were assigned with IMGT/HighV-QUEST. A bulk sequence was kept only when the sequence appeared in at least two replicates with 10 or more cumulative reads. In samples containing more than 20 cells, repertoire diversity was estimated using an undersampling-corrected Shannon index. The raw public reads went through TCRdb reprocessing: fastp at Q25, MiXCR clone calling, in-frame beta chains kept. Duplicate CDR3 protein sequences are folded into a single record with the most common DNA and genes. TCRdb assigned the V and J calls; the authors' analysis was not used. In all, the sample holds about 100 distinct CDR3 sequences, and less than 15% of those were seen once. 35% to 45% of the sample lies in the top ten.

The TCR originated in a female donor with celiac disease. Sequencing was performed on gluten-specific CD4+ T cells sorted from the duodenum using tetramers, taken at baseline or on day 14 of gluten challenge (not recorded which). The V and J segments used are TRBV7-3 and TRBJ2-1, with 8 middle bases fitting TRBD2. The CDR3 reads CASSAAGVGNEQFF. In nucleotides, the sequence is TGTGCCAGCAGCGCAGCGGGAGTAGGCAATGAGCAGTTCTTC.